The 27 T cell receptor beta chains presented below share a single source sample, sequenced in a study of blood T cell repertoires in COVID-19. TCRdb keeps only in-frame clones here, not all; method: immunoSEQ multiplex PCR. The table has 350,000 to 550,000 clones, around 91% seen once. Sequencing was carried out using PBMCs or T cells enriched from blood (not recorded which). Source of these receptors: a man aged 25 to 40 who had recovered from COVID-19.

This chain joins TRBV2 and TRBJ1-4; D might be TRBD1 (5 bases). V lost 5 bases and J lost 10, with 20 bases in between. The germline V gene has CDR1 SNHLY and CDR2 FYNNEI. The CDR3 covers 15 residues. CDR3 amino acids: CASSSDRPVAGKLFF. The CDR3 DNA reads as TGTGCCAGCAGTTCCGACAGACCGGTAGCCGGAAAACTGTTTTTT.

The chain recombines TRBV2 with TRBJ2-7, with 9 bases matching TRBD1. Germline V gene lookup returns CDR1 SNHLY and CDR2 FYNNEI. V dropped 5 bases and J dropped 3; count of bases not matched to a gene: 2. The CDR3 runs to 13 residues. CDR3 amino acids: CASSMGQGYEQYF. Written as DNA, the CDR3 is TGTGCCAGCAGTATGGGACAGGGCTACGAGCAGTACTTC.

This chain connects TRBV2 to TRBJ1-5; weak D call: TRBD1 (5 bases). Between the trimmed V and J ends, which lost 7 bases and 0 bases, there was a span of 7 bases. Germline-derived CDR1 and CDR2 are SNHLY and FYNNEI. The CDR3 runs to 13 residues. CDR3 in DNA: TGTGCCAGCAAACAGGTTAGCAATCAGCCCCAGCATTTT. Translation: CASKQVSNQPQHF.

The V call is TRBV19, the J call TRBJ2-5; a weak D match, TRBD1 (5 bases). With 3 bases removed from V and 1 base from J, the gap between germline ends came to 9 bases. The CDR3 runs to 14 residues. Per germline, CDR1 LNHDA and CDR2 SQIVND (reference sequence). The chain's CDR3 is CASSILGLQETQYF. CDR3 sequence (DNA): TGTGCCAGTAGTATTTTGGGGCTCCAAGAGACCCAGTACTTC.

The gene calls are TRBV15 and TRBJ2-3; 14 positions agree with TRBD2. V was clipped by 3 bases and J by 3 bases; unmatched bases: 2. Germline V lookup: CDR1 LNHNV, CDR2 YYDKDF (reference sequence). This CDR3 has 16 amino acids. The CDR3 reads CATSRGLAGVTDTQYF. In DNA, the CDR3 is TGTGCCACCAGCAGGGGACTAGCGGGGGTTACAGATACGCAGTATTTT.

V and J are TRBV29-1 and TRBJ1-2; 7 positions match TRBD1. The CDR3 is made up of 14 amino acids. Germline trimming cut 6 bases from V and 8 bases from J; bases unmatched to any gene: 15. Germline V lookup: CDR1 SQVTM, CDR2 ANQGSEA. The DNA of the CDR3 is TGCAGCGTGAGTACTTCCTTACAGGGGAACGGCTACACCTTC. Protein: CSVSTSLQGNGYTF.

The chain carries TRBV12-3 or TRBV12-4 and TRBJ1-2; unclear D gene. The CDR3 length is 13 residues. Trimming shortened V by 3 bases and J by 3 bases, and 8 bases separated the two germline ends. The CDR3 nucleotides are TGTGCCAGCAGTTTCGATAGCTACTATGGCTACACCTTC. Translating gives CASSFDSYYGYTF.

The genes are TRBV2 and TRBJ2-3; 7 bases agree with TRBD2. The CDR3 spans 15 residues. Germline lookup yields CDR1 SNHLY and CDR2 FYNNEI. V gave up 6 bases and J gave up 4 bases; unmatched junction bases: 10. In DNA form, the CDR3 reads TGTGCCAGCAGCTTTCAGACGGGGAGGGCAGATACGCAGTATTTT. Amino acids: CASSFQTGRADTQYF.

The rearrangement uses TRBV14 and TRBJ1-5; D gene ambiguous. The CDR3 contains 14 residues. Trimming removed 3 bases at V and 3 bases at J, with 9 bases between. Germline V gene sequence: CDR1 SGHDN, CDR2 FVKESK. CDR3 in DNA: TGTGCCAGCAGCCATGCAGGAATCAATCAGCCCCAGCATTTT. Translated: CASSHAGINQPQHF.

The genes are TRBV7-9 and TRBJ2-3; 8 positions match TRBD2. This CDR3 is 14 amino acids long. Germline CDR1 reads SEHNR; CDR2 reads FQNEAQ (reference sequence). V was clipped by 6 bases and J by 2 bases; unmatched bases: 4. The CDR3: CASSSGTLTDTQYF. The CDR3 coding sequence is TGTGCCAGCAGTAGCGGGACCCTCACAGATACGCAGTATTTT.

This chain links TRBV7-9 with TRBJ2-2; TRBD2 matches 11 bases. The CDR3 contains 15 residues. Germline CDR1 and CDR2: SEHNR and FQNEAQ (reference sequence). V shed 5 bases, J shed 3 bases, and the junction held 2 bases outside the gene matches. CDR3 coding DNA: TGTGCCAGCAGCCCTAGCGGGAGGTACACCGGGGAGCTGTTTTTT. Amino acids: CASSPSGRYTGELFF.

V and J are TRBV2 and TRBJ2-1, with D possibly matching TRBD2 (5 bases). The V gene lost 5 bases and the J gene lost 7 bases, with 9 bases spanning the gap. There are 12 residues in the CDR3. CDR1 and CDR2 from the germline V gene are SNHLY and FYNNEI. In DNA form, the CDR3 reads TGTGCCAGCAGTAAGGACTTGAATGAGCAGTTCTTC. Residues: CASSKDLNEQFF. Using reference TRBV2 and TRBJ2-1 for the parts outside the CDR3, the full variable domain is EPEVTQTPSHQVTQMGQEVILRCVPISNHLYFYWYRQILGQKVEFLVSFYNNEISEKSEIFDDQFSVERPDGSNFTLKIRSTKLEDSAMYFCASSKDLNEQFFGPGTRLTVL.

The chain has TRBV12-3 or TRBV12-4 and TRBJ2-1; 7 bases are a match to TRBD2. The CDR3 spans 13 residues. Trimming took 2 bases from V and 15 from J; bases not matched to a gene: 10. The CDR3 spells CASSLSVAGGGFF. The DNA for the CDR3 is TGTGCCAGCAGTTTATCGGTTGCTGGGGGGGGGTTCTTC.

The chain is built from TRBV6-6 and TRBJ1-1; 7 nucleotides agree with TRBD1. This CDR3 contains 15 residues. CDR1 and CDR2 from the germline V gene are MNHNY and SVGAGI (reference sequence). Trimming cost V 3 bases and J 1 base; bases outside gene matches: 5. The CDR3: CASSYRSGGNTEAFF. Here the CDR3 DNA reads TGTGCCAGCAGTTATAGGTCAGGGGGGAACACTGAAGCTTTCTTT.

The chain has TRBV28 and TRBJ1-1; 7 bases map to TRBD1. Germline CDR1 MDHEN, CDR2 SYDVKM. The CDR3 totals 15 residues. Germline trimming cut 6 bases from V and 5 bases from J; bases unmatched to any gene: 12. The DNA for the CDR3 is TGTGCCAGCAGCCCACTCCTCCGACAGGGTACTGAAGCTTTCTTT. It codes for CASSPLLRQGTEAFF.

The gene calls are TRBV9 and TRBJ2-3; a possible D gene is TRBD2 (6 bases). Per the germline V gene, CDR1 is SGDLS and CDR2 is YYNGEE. The length of the CDR3 is 17 residues. V gave up 4 bases and J gave up 3 bases, with 21 bases separating them. This CDR3 is CASSRSVTGEETDTQYF. The DNA of the CDR3 is TGTGCCAGCAGCCGATCCGTTACGGGGGAGGAAACAGATACGCAGTATTTT.

The chain employs TRBV28 and TRBJ2-7; TRBD2 matches 9 bases. Germline CDR1 MDHEN, CDR2 SYDVKM. CDR3 length: 14 residues. Trimming removed 5 bases from V and 2 bases from J; junction bases left unmatched: 4. CDR3 in DNA: TGTGCCAGCAGTCTCGGACTAGCGACCTACGAGCAGTACTTC. As protein: CASSLGLATYEQYF. Looking up the rest from reference TRBV28 and TRBJ2-7 gives the full variable domain: DVKVTQSSRYLVKRTGEKVFLECVQDMDHENMFWYRQDPGLGLRLIYFSYDVKMKEKGDIPEGYSVSREKKERFSLILESASTNQTSMYLCASSLGLATYEQYFGPGTRLTVT.

The chain has TRBV7-6 and TRBJ1-3; 12 positions agree with TRBD1. The length of the CDR3 is 16 residues. Germline values: CDR1 SGHVS, CDR2 FNYEAQ. V lost 5 bases to trimming and J lost 3 bases; unmatched junction nucleotides: 5. CDR3 sequence reads: CASSRGQGAIGNTIYF. The DNA for the CDR3 is TGTGCCAGCAGCCGGGGACAGGGGGCGATTGGAAACACCATATATTTT.

J is TRBJ1-2 and V is TRBV5-1; 9 positions match TRBD1. Per germline, CDR1 SGHRS and CDR2 YFSETQ. V lost 4 bases and J lost 6; bases outside the gene matches: 7. The CDR3 is 14 amino acids. CDR3 sequence: CASSTGQGSHGYTF. CDR3 nucleotide sequence: TGCGCCAGCAGCACGGGACAGGGAAGTCATGGCTACACCTTC.

V is TRBV7-9 and J is TRBJ2-2; 8 bases match TRBD2. The CDR3 runs to 15 residues. CDR1 is SEHNR, CDR2 FQNEAQ, per germline (reference sequence). The trim removed 1 base at V and 6 bases at J, leaving 4 bases unmatched. In DNA, the CDR3 is TGTGCCAGCAGCTTAGATAGCGGGGCCCCCGGGGAGCTGTTTTTT. This translates into CASSLDSGAPGELFF.

This chain links TRBV28 with TRBJ1-4; D is possibly TRBD1 (5 bases). The V gene lost 7 bases and the J gene lost 8 bases, with 14 bases spanning the gap. The germline CDR1 and CDR2 sequences are MDHEN and SYDVKM. This CDR3 spans 13 amino acids. The CDR3 protein is CASKTATREKLFF. CDR3 coding DNA: TGTGCCAGCAAGACAGCCACGCGGGAAAAACTGTTTTTT.

The rearrangement uses TRBV11-3 and TRBJ2-1, with 8 bases identical to TRBD1. Germline V CDR1 and CDR2: SGHNT, YENEEA. Trimming cost V 1 base and J 2 bases; bases outside gene matches: 4. CDR3 length: 16 amino acids. The CDR3 protein is CASSLVQGAPYNEQFF. CDR3 coding DNA: TGTGCCAGCAGCTTAGTGCAGGGGGCCCCCTACAATGAGCAGTTCTTC.

Here the CDR3 reads CASSPGTEGYQPQHF. CDR3 DNA sequence: TGCGCCAGCAGCCCCGGGACAGAGGGATATCAGCCCCAGCATTTT. The chain carries TRBV5-1 and TRBJ1-5; 7 nucleotides align to TRBD1. Unmatched junction bases numbered 9, after V lost 4 bases and J lost 5 bases. The CDR3 length is 15 residues. Germline-derived CDR1 and CDR2 are SGHRS and YFSETQ.

The chain recombines TRBV3-1 (or the pseudogene TRBV3-2) with TRBJ1-4; 8 nucleotides agree with TRBD1. This CDR3 has 14 residues. V was pared by 1 base and J by 10 bases, with 5 bases of the junction left unmatched. Germline V gives CDR1 LGHDT, CDR2 YNNKEL (reference sequence). The DNA for the CDR3 is TGTGCCAGCAGCCAAGGCACAGGGGGTAGAAAACTGTTTTTT. Amino acids: CASSQGTGGRKLFF.

This clone came up once. This chain joins TRBV21-1 and TRBJ2-1; the table assigns TRBD1, which was not confirmed against the DNA. TRBV21-1 is labeled a pseudogene. This CDR3 has 15 residues. This chain's CDR3 is CASSKHARGGNEQFF. DNA of the CDR3: TGTGCCAGCAGCAAACACGCGAGAGGGGGCAATGAGCAGTTCTTC.

The genes are TRBV3-1 (or the pseudogene TRBV3-2) and TRBJ1-4; no firm D call. Germline V gives CDR1 LGHDT, CDR2 YNNKEL (reference sequence). CDR3 length: 15 residues. V lost 3 bases, J lost 7 bases, and 15 bases lay in between. CDR3 residues: CASSHDGRESEKLFF. CDR3 DNA sequence: TGTGCCAGCAGCCACGACGGACGGGAGAGTGAAAAACTGTTTTTT.

The V and J genes are TRBV3-1 (or the pseudogene TRBV3-2) and TRBJ2-7; D is ambiguous. The germline V gene encodes CDR1 LGHDT and CDR2 YNNKEL (reference sequence). The CDR3 sequence is 16 residues long. V was cut by 4 bases and J by 0 bases, with 16 bases left in between. CDR3 region: CASSRQAGLYSYEQYF. The CDR3 DNA sequence: TGTGCCAGCAGCCGGCAAGCAGGCCTGTACTCCTACGAGCAGTACTTC.